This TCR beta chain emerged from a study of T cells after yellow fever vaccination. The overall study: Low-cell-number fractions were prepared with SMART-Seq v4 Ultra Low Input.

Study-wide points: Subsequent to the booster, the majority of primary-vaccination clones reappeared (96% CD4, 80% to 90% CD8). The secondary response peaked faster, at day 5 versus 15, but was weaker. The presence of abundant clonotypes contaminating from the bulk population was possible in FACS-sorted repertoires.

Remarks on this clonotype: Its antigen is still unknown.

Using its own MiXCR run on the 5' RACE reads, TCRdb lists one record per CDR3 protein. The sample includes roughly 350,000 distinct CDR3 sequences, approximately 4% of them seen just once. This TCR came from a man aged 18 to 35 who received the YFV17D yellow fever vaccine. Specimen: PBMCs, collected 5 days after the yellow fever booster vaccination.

The CDR3 region is CASSGTRYEQYF. The CDR3 coding sequence is TGCGCCAGCAGCGGGACTAGATACGAGCAGTACTTC. This chain links TRBV4-1 with TRBJ2-7; TRBD2 aligns across 8 bases. Trimming removed 5 bases from V and 4 bases from J; junction bases left unmatched: 1. This CDR3 is 12 amino acids long. Germline V gives CDR1 MGHRA, CDR2 YSYEKL.